This passage covers 5 T cell receptor beta chains from one sample sequenced in a study of T cells in localized non-small cell lung cancer. This table comes from immunoSEQ multiplex PCR, and its TCRdb copy is limited to in-frame clones, with some not included. The sample includes approximately 10,000 clones, roughly four fifths seen only once; the top ten take around 21%. The sequencing used peripheral blood mononuclear cells, collected before any cancer treatment. Receptor source: a female donor over 55 with stage II lung adenocarcinoma.

In its sample, this clone was seen once. The chain is built from TRBV5-1 and TRBJ2-1; 13 bases are a match to TRBD2. V lost 4 bases, J lost 10 bases, and 8 bases stayed unmatched. This CDR3 contains 15 residues. CDR1 and CDR2 from the germline V gene are SGHRS and YFSETQ. The CDR3 reads CASSVLAGGPKEQFF. DNA of the CDR3: TGCGCCAGCAGCGTACTAGCGGGAGGGCCGAAGGAGCAGTTCTTC.

This sequence joins TRBV28 and TRBJ1-5; D remains ambiguous. The CDR3 is made up of 12 amino acids. Trimming left V 2 bases short and J 5 bases short, with 4 bases between. Germline V gene data show CDR1 as MDHEN and CDR2 as SYDVKM. CDR3 residues: CASSLRYQPQHF. As DNA, the CDR3 is TGTGCCAGCAGTTTACGATATCAGCCCCAGCATTTT. The entire variable domain, with the rest obtained from reference TRBV28 and TRBJ1-5, is as follows: DVKVTQSSRYLVKRTGEKVFLECVQDMDHENMFWYRQDPGLGLRLIYFSYDVKMKEKGDIPEGYSVSREKKERFSLILESASTNQTSMYLCASSLRYQPQHFGDGTRLSIL.

V gene TRBV7-8 combines with J gene TRBJ2-1; TRBD1 matches 7 bases. The V gene end was trimmed by 4 bases and the J gene end by 0 bases; junction bases not matched to a gene: 9. Germline V lookup: CDR1 SGHVS, CDR2 FQNEAQ. The CDR3 contains 17 residues. The CDR3 reads CASSSLRGQSSYNEQFF. The CDR3 DNA reads as TGTGCCAGCAGCTCCCTTCGGGGACAGAGCTCCTACAATGAGCAGTTCTTC.

The chain is built from TRBV5-8 and TRBJ1-3; a possible D gene is TRBD1 (5 bases). This CDR3 is 15 amino acids long. The V end lost 7 bases, the J end lost 1 base, and 15 bases lay between the germline ends. Germline values: CDR1 SGHTS, CDR2 YDEGEE. The CDR3 DNA sequence: TGTGCCAGCCGAAGAAGGGGTGCTTCTGGAAACACCATATATTTT. Its translation: CASRRRGASGNTIYF.

This chain connects TRBV21-1 to TRBJ1-2; TRBD1 reflects the table's D call only, with no check against the DNA. TRBV21-1 is assigned pseudogene status. The CDR3 is 15 residues long. DNA for the CDR3: TGTGCCAGCAGCAATAGGACAGGGGAGAACTATGGCTACACCTTC. This encodes CASSNRTGENYGYTF.